Listed below are T cell receptor beta chains from one sample, sequenced in a study of PD-1 blockade in mismatch repair-deficient tumors. TCRdb's copy holds only in-frame clones and misses some; the assay was immunoSEQ multiplex PCR. The sample lists about 68,000 clones, approximately 80% seen once, with over 4.5% in the top ten. Here the sequenced sample was peripheral blood, taken 2 weeks after starting pembrolizumab. The source of these receptors is an adult with mismatch repair-deficient cancer. The CDR3 runs from the conserved cysteine through the conserved F or W. A D gene is named only where the DNA matches it firmly. Expanded clones get a size class; other rows say once, few or many, or leave the size out.

V	J	size	D	CDR3	DNA
TRBV19	TRBJ2-5	few	NA	CASSISKGSTGTQYF	TGTGCCAGTAGTATTAGTAAGGGCTCCACGGGGACCCAGTACTTC
TRBV5-6	TRBJ1-5	NA	NA	CASSLNNQPQHF	TGTGCCAGCAGCTTGAACAATCAGCCCCAGCATTTT
TRBV11-3	TRBJ2-5	NA	TRBD2	CASTLTSGMETQYF	TGTGCCAGCACCTTGACTAGCGGGATGGAGACCCAGTACTTC
TRBV2	TRBJ2-3	NA	NA	CASIREHTDTQYF	TGTGCCAGCATCCGGGAGCACACAGATACGCAGTATTTT
TRBV5-1	TRBJ2-7	NA	NA	CASSSMAGSSYEQYF	TGCGCCAGCAGCTCCATGGCCGGCAGCTCCTACGAGCAGTACTTC
TRBV14	TRBJ2-1	NA	NA	CASSPWGLGNEQFF	TGTGCCAGCAGCCCTTGGGGCTTGGGTAATGAGCAGTTCTTC
TRBV11-2	TRBJ2-3	NA	NA	CASSLGRKGTQYF	TGTGCCAGCAGCTTAGGCAGGAAAGGGACGCAGTATTTT
TRBV27	TRBJ2-5	NA	NA	CASRPNVGAETQYF	TGTGCCAGCAGACCTAATGTAGGAGCTGAGACCCAGTACTTC
TRBV9	TRBJ2-7	NA	TRBD2	CASSSSGGSTYEQYF	TGTGCCAGCAGCTCCAGCGGGGGAAGCACCTACGAGCAGTACTTC
TRBV6-5	TRBJ2-2	once	TRBD1	CASGTVSTGELFF	TGTGCCAGCGGGACAGTTAGCACCGGGGAGCTGTTTTTT
TRBV7-2	TRBJ2-1	NA	TRBD2	CASRLTSETYNEQFF	TGTGCCAGCAGACTGACTAGCGAGACCTACAATGAGCAGTTCTTC
TRBV27	TRBJ2-4	NA	NA	CASSPIWGVGNIQYF	TGTGCCAGCAGTCCTATTTGGGGGGTGGGAAACATTCAGTACTTC
TRBV6-5	TRBJ2-5	NA	NA	CASSSNRGAMETQYF	TGTGCCAGCAGTTCAAACCGGGGGGCGATGGAGACCCAGTACTTC
TRBV6-1	TRBJ1-4	NA	TRBD1	CASGNDRGNEKLFF	TGTGCCAGCGGAAATGACAGGGGAAATGAAAAACTGTTTTTT
TRBV15	TRBJ1-1	NA	NA	CATSRDPRAEAFF	TGTGCCACCAGCAGGGACCCCCGGGCTGAAGCTTTCTTT
TRBV2	TRBJ2-7	few	NA	CASKTGGFSGRRSYEQYF	TGTGCCAGCAAGACAGGGGGCTTTAGCGGGAGAAGGTCCTACGAGCAGTACTTC
TRBV15	TRBJ1-1	NA	NA	CATADISNTEAFF	TGTGCCACCGCTGATATATCAAACACTGAAGCTTTCTTT
TRBV18	TRBJ1-2	NA	TRBD1	CASSPLTGANYGYTF	TGTGCCAGCTCACCGCTGACAGGGGCTAACTATGGCTACACCTTC
TRBV29-1	TRBJ2-1	NA	TRBD2	CSVSTSGATYNEQFF	TGCAGCGTGTCGACTAGCGGGGCAACCTACAATGAGCAGTTCTTC
TRBV19	TRBJ2-3	NA	TRBD1	CASSPNRDSSDTQYF	TGTGCCAGTAGCCCTAATCGGGACAGCTCAGATACGCAGTATTTT
TRBV7-9	TRBJ2-1	NA	TRBD2	CASSFRDYYNEQFF	TGTGCCAGCAGCTTCCGGGACTATTACAATGAGCAGTTCTTC
TRBV4-2	TRBJ2-7	NA	NA	CASSLGLEQYF	TGTGCCAGCAGCCTGGGCCTCGAGCAGTACTTC
TRBV6-4	TRBJ1-1	once	NA	CASSLEEGTEAFF	TGTGCCAGCAGCCTAGAAGAGGGCACTGAAGCTTTCTTT
TRBV18	TRBJ1-5	once	TRBD1	CASSPRRDREGQPQHF	TGTGCCAGCTCACCACGCCGGGACAGGGAAGGACAGCCCCAGCATTTT
TRBV5-1	TRBJ2-5	NA	NA	CASSSGLGIRGEETQYF	TGCGCCAGCAGTTCCGGGCTAGGGATTCGTGGAGAAGAGACCCAGTACTTC
TRBV4-3	TRBJ2-7	NA	NA	CASSQDPSNHEQYF	TGCGCCAGCAGCCAAGATCCCTCTAACCACGAGCAGTACTTC
TRBV18	TRBJ2-6	NA	TRBD1	CASSPLGQVAGANVLTF	TGTGCCAGCTCGCCCTTGGGACAGGTGGCTGGGGCCAACGTCCTGACTTTC
TRBV30	TRBJ2-3	NA	TRBD1	CAWSAGTGTDTQYF	TGTGCCTGGAGTGCCGGGACAGGCACAGATACGCAGTATTTT
TRBV30	TRBJ1-2	NA	NA	CAWSGRQNYGYTF	TGTGCCTGGAGCGGGCGACAAAACTATGGCTACACCTTC
TRBV27	TRBJ1-2	few	NA	CASRKQGGDGYTF	TGTGCCAGCAGAAAACAGGGTGGGGATGGCTACACCTTC
TRBV6-4	TRBJ1-2	NA	NA	CASSDTYRVGGGYTF	TGTGCCAGCAGTGACACTTACAGGGTTGGCGGCGGCTACACCTTC
TRBV29-1	TRBJ1-1	NA	NA	CSVAVQQNTEAFF	TGCAGCGTTGCAGTACAACAGAACACTGAAGCTTTCTTT
TRBV27	TRBJ2-2	NA	NA	CASSTTGLTGELFF	TGTGCCAGCAGCACTACAGGGCTCACCGGGGAGCTGTTTTTT
TRBV11-3	TRBJ2-7	NA	NA	CASSLYRSLSYEQYF	TGTGCCAGCAGCTTATACAGATCACTCTCCTACGAGCAGTACTTC
TRBV5-1	TRBJ2-6	NA	NA	CASNSGTKSGANVLTF	TGCGCCAGCAATTCAGGGACGAAGTCTGGGGCCAACGTCCTGACTTTC
TRBV5-1	TRBJ1-2	few	NA	CASSSELYGYTF	TGCGCCAGCAGCTCAGAGCTCTATGGCTACACCTTC
TRBV7-8	TRBJ2-1	few	TRBD2	CASSAAGTRGNEQFF	TGTGCCAGCAGCGCCGCCGGGACTAGGGGCAATGAGCAGTTCTTC
TRBV27	TRBJ2-1	NA	NA	CASRDYNEQFF	TGTGCCAGCAGGGACTACAATGAGCAGTTCTTC
TRBV7-9	TRBJ2-7	NA	TRBD2	CASSSSAGGPFEQYF	TGTGCCAGCAGCTCCTCAGCGGGAGGGCCGTTCGAGCAGTACTTC
TRBV9	TRBJ2-2	NA	TRBD1	CASSFTGANTGELFF	TGTGCCAGCAGCTTCACAGGGGCGAACACCGGGGAGCTGTTTTTT
TRBV27	TRBJ2-4	NA	TRBD1	CASSYRGLFKNIQYF	TGTGCCAGCAGTTACAGGGGGCTGTTCAAAAACATTCAGTACTTC
TRBV27	TRBJ1-4	NA	NA	CASSRNRGKLFF	TGTGCCAGCAGTCGGAATAGAGGAAAACTGTTTTTT
TRBV5-5	TRBJ1-1	NA	NA	CASSPDGWGLNTEAFF	TGTGCCAGCAGCCCGGACGGATGGGGGCTTAACACTGAAGCTTTCTTT
TRBV9	TRBJ2-2	NA	NA	CASSPDPGQNTGELFF	TGTGCCAGCAGCCCGGACCCGGGACAGAACACCGGGGAGCTGTTTTTT
TRBV19	TRBJ1-2	few	NA	CASTSRGGYGYTF	TGTGCCAGTACATCCCGGGGGGGCTATGGCTACACCTTC
TRBV28	TRBJ2-5	NA	NA	CASSLMTALGETQYF	TGTGCCAGCAGTTTAATGACGGCCCTTGGAGAGACCCAGTACTTC
TRBV5-4	TRBJ2-3	NA	NA	CASSQDNGYTDTQYF	TGCGCCAGCAGCCAAGATAACGGCTACACAGATACGCAGTATTTT
TRBV11-2	TRBJ1-4	NA	TRBD1	CASSLDPDRGLVYPNEKLFF	TGTGCCAGCAGCTTAGATCCGGACAGGGGGCTCGTTTATCCTAATGAAAAACTGTTTTTT
TRBV7-3	TRBJ2-6	NA	NA	CASTRLGDGANVLTF	TGTGCCAGCACCAGACTGGGGGACGGGGCCAACGTCCTGACTTTC
TRBV9	TRBJ1-1	NA	NA	CASSAALNTEAFF	TGTGCCAGCAGCGCTGCCTTGAACACTGAAGCTTTCTTT
TRBV6-6	TRBJ2-7	NA	NA	CASSYSTGGYEQYF	TGTGCCAGCAGTTACTCGACCGGGGGCTACGAGCAGTACTTC
TRBV5-6	TRBJ2-5	once	TRBD1	CASSGDDRVQETQYF	TGTGCCAGCAGCGGTGACGACAGGGTTCAAGAGACCCAGTACTTC
TRBV21-1	TRBJ2-1	NA	NA	CASSNLGLMEWEQFF	TGTGCCAGCAGCAACCTGGGACTGATGGAATGGGAGCAGTTCTTC
TRBV9	TRBJ2-1	NA	TRBD1	CASSAWDRDSDEQFF	TGTGCCAGCAGCGCCTGGGACAGGGATAGCGATGAGCAGTTCTTC
TRBV5-1	TRBJ2-1	NA	NA	CASSLAGVVNEQFF	TGCGCCAGCAGCTTGGCGGGAGTGGTAAATGAGCAGTTCTTC
TRBV29-1	TRBJ2-7	NA	NA	CSVILRGNEQYF	TGCAGCGTTATCCTTAGGGGAAACGAGCAGTACTTC